This TCR beta chain was retrieved from a study of blood T cell repertoires in COVID-19. Study at large: Italy, Spain and the United States were the sources of the convalescent and acute COVID-19 samples. T cells, B-cell-depleted T cells, or PBMCs supplied cDNA or gDNA.

CDR3 length: 13 residues. Trimming took 6 bases from V and 1 from J, leaving 9 bases between them. Looked up from germline, CDR1 is KGHSH and CDR2 is LQKENI. Per the authors' pipeline: Reference gene primer amplification gave estimated nucleated cell counts. Some clones are missing from TCRdb's copy, which holds only in-frame ones; the method was immunoSEQ multiplex PCR. D and trimming come from the DNA, and the V and J calls and clone size come from that table. The sample carries 80,000 to 100,000 clones, around 90% recorded once. This sequence joins TRBV18 and TRBJ1-1, with D unresolved. Material: peripheral blood. The TCR originated in a human donor with active COVID-19. The donor label of this sample is uncertain. The CDR3 DNA is TGTGCCAGCTCCCAGGAGGGGAACACTGAAGCTTTCTTT. This translates into CASSQEGNTEAFF.